This paragraph reports one TCR beta chain. Its cognate antigen is unknown. The sample belongs to a study of shared clonotypes between healthy human individuals. Study-level background: Three plates were used per donor for CD4 naive, three for CD4 memory, two for CD8 naive and one for CD8 memory.

Using immunoSEQ multiplex PCR, the repertoire was profiled, and TCRdb retains in-frame clones only, with some absent. The top ten hold 9% to 12% of the sample, which has about 300,000 clones, over 65% seen once. Trimming left V 6 bases short and J 2 bases short, with 11 bases between. This CDR3 has 14 amino acids. Germline lookup yields CDR1 MNHNS and CDR2 SASEGT. The study, taken as a whole, reports: Exclusively blood specimens were collected; tissue repertoires likely differ. The four-donor shared clonotypes exceeded non-shared clonotypes in generation probability, with non-shared ones scoring lower.

This clonotype originated in a man aged 25 to 40 in good health. Sequencing was done on a sample of memory CD4+ T cells sorted from blood. Subset indicated: CD45RA-negative fraction. The V gene is TRBV6-1, the J gene TRBJ1-5; TRBD1 might be the D (6 bases). CDR3 in DNA: TGTGCCAGCAGGGAGGGACACCGCAATCAGCCCCAGCATTTT. This gives the protein CASREGHRNQPQHF.